The rows below give T cell receptor beta chains drawn from one sample of a study of CD8+ T cells in alopecia areata. Method: immunoSEQ multiplex PCR; TCRdb's copy keeps in-frame clones and lacks some. The sample carries 200,000 to 250,000 clones, about 57% recorded once. Here the sequenced sample was CD4+ T cells sorted from blood, taken at week 4, from a patient treated with tofacitinib. The receptors were sampled from a human donor with alopecia areata. CDR3s include the opening cysteine and the closing phenylalanine or tryptophan. Fields, in order: D gene, V gene, clone size, J gene, CDR3 DNA, CDR3 protein. A D gene is named only where the DNA matches it firmly. Clone sizes are given selectively: once, few, many, or a class where the clone is expanded.

d_call: TRBD2; v_call: TRBV5-1; clone_size: NA; j_call: TRBJ2-3; cdr3_nt: TGCGCCAGCAGCAACGGACTAGCGGGGGACCGTTTCACAGATACGCAGTATTTT; cdr3_aa: CASSNGLAGDRFTDTQYF
d_call: TRBD2; v_call: TRBV5-6; clone_size: once; j_call: TRBJ2-3; cdr3_nt: TGTGCCAGCAGCTTGGTTGGTAGCGGGGGATCAGATACGCAGTATTTT; cdr3_aa: CASSLVGSGGSDTQYF
d_call: TRBD2; v_call: TRBV4-3; clone_size: NA; j_call: TRBJ2-2; cdr3_nt: TGCGCCAGCAGCCAAGATCGAGGTAGCGGGATTCTAAACACCGGGGAGCTGTTTTTT; cdr3_aa: CASSQDRGSGILNTGELFF
d_call: NA; v_call: TRBV29-1; clone_size: few; j_call: TRBJ1-5; cdr3_nt: TGCAGCGTTGATATGGGGAGCAATCAGCCCCAGCATTTT; cdr3_aa: CSVDMGSNQPQHF
d_call: NA; v_call: TRBV9; clone_size: once; j_call: TRBJ2-3; cdr3_nt: TGTGCCAGCAGCGTAGCGGGGCACAGCACAGATACGCAGTATTTT; cdr3_aa: CASSVAGHSTDTQYF
d_call: TRBD1; v_call: TRBV10-2; clone_size: NA; j_call: TRBJ1-2; cdr3_nt: TGCGCCAGCACAGACAGGGGCTCTGGCTACACCTTC; cdr3_aa: CASTDRGSGYTF
d_call: TRBD1; v_call: TRBV7-2; clone_size: medium-sized; j_call: TRBJ1-4; cdr3_nt: TGTGCCAGCAGCTCACAGGGAGGGGGCGAAAAACTGTTTTTT; cdr3_aa: CASSSQGGGEKLFF
d_call: NA; v_call: TRBV5-1; clone_size: NA; j_call: TRBJ2-5; cdr3_nt: TGCGCCAGCAGCTTGGATCAGGGTGGAGAGACCCAGTACTTC; cdr3_aa: CASSLDQGGETQYF
d_call: NA; v_call: TRBV7-2; clone_size: few; j_call: TRBJ2-1; cdr3_nt: TGTGCCAGCAGCTTACCCCACCTTGAGCAGTTCTTC; cdr3_aa: CASSLPHLEQFF
d_call: TRBD1; v_call: TRBV30; clone_size: NA; j_call: TRBJ1-4; cdr3_nt: TGTGCCTGGAGTGTAGGGGGCAGCAATGAAAAACTGTTTTTT; cdr3_aa: CAWSVGGSNEKLFF
d_call: NA; v_call: TRBV30; clone_size: NA; j_call: TRBJ1-5; cdr3_nt: TGTGCCTGGAGTAGGTATAGCAATCAGCCCCAGCATTTT; cdr3_aa: CAWSRYSNQPQHF
d_call: NA; v_call: TRBV23-1; clone_size: NA; j_call: TRBJ1-2; cdr3_nt: TGCGCCAGCAGTCAATTCCGGATGCGGAGCTACACCTTC; cdr3_aa: CASSQFRMRSYTF
d_call: TRBD1; v_call: TRBV27; clone_size: NA; j_call: TRBJ2-7; cdr3_nt: TGTGCCAGCAGTTTTGGACAGGGTCCAAACGAGCAGTACTTC; cdr3_aa: CASSFGQGPNEQYF
d_call: NA; v_call: TRBV15; clone_size: NA; j_call: TRBJ2-5; cdr3_nt: TGTGCCACCAGGCTTGGGGGGCTAGTACCTCAAGAGACCCAGTACTTC; cdr3_aa: CATRLGGLVPQETQYF
d_call: NA; v_call: TRBV27; clone_size: NA; j_call: TRBJ1-2; cdr3_nt: TGTGCCAGCAGTCCCCGGACGGACTATGGCTACACCTTC; cdr3_aa: CASSPRTDYGYTF
d_call: NA; v_call: TRBV18; clone_size: few; j_call: TRBJ1-1; cdr3_nt: TGTGCCAGCTCAACAAAACAGGGTGTCGAAGCTTTCTTT; cdr3_aa: CASSTKQGVEAFF
d_call: NA; v_call: TRBV6-5; clone_size: few; j_call: TRBJ1-5; cdr3_nt: TGTGCCAGCGGCGGAAATCAGCCCCAGCATTTT; cdr3_aa: CASGGNQPQHF
d_call: NA; v_call: TRBV7-2; clone_size: NA; j_call: TRBJ2-1; cdr3_nt: TGTGCCAGCAGCTCGGGACCAAACAATGAGCAGTTCTTC; cdr3_aa: CASSSGPNNEQFF
d_call: TRBD2; v_call: TRBV9; clone_size: once; j_call: TRBJ2-3; cdr3_nt: TGTGCCAGCAGCGTCGGGGTAGCGGGTAGCACAGATACGCAGTATTTT; cdr3_aa: CASSVGVAGSTDTQYF
d_call: NA; v_call: TRBV6-1; clone_size: NA; j_call: TRBJ1-5; cdr3_nt: TGTGCCAGCAGTCCCAAACAGGGTGGTCAGCCCCAGCATTTT; cdr3_aa: CASSPKQGGQPQHF